The rows below give T cell receptor beta chains drawn from one sample of a study of shared clonotypes between healthy human individuals. Assay used: immunoSEQ multiplex PCR; TCRdb lists only in-frame clones, some missing. This table has 1,500,000 or so clones, roughly 96% appearing once. Material: naive CD4+ T cells sorted from blood. The receptors here all came from a young man in good health. Each CDR3 is given with its conserved first and last residue. Fields, in order: clone size, V gene, J gene, D gene, CDR3 protein, CDR3 DNA. The D gene is left open where the match is weak. The size field is filled for only some rows; it gives once, few, many or a size class.

.	TRBV29-1	TRBJ2-3	.	CSVEDVKGLDTDTQYF	TGCAGCGTTGAAGATGTAAAAGGGTTGGACACAGATACGCAGTATTTT
once	TRBV4-1	TRBJ2-4	.	CASSQDLSGRVNIQYF	TGCGCCAGCAGCCAAGATCTAAGCGGTCGGGTGAACATTCAGTACTTC
.	TRBV27	TRBJ2-3	.	CASSVLPAASTDTQYF	TGTGCCAGCAGTGTACTGCCTGCGGCTAGCACAGATACGCAGTATTTT
.	TRBV9	TRBJ2-1	.	CASSVVGSREQFF	TGTGCCAGCAGCGTAGTTGGCTCGAGGGAGCAGTTCTTC
once	TRBV7-3	TRBJ2-1	.	CASSLRGANEQFF	TGTGCCAGCAGCTTAAGGGGGGCCAATGAGCAGTTCTTC
.	TRBV7-8	TRBJ2-1	TRBD2	CASSFSSSGTYHNEQFF	TGTGCCAGCAGCTTTAGTTCTAGCGGGACCTATCACAATGAGCAGTTCTTC
.	TRBV10-3	TRBJ1-2	TRBD1	CATGTGPNYGYTF	TGTGCCACAGGGACAGGACCTAACTATGGCTACACCTTC
.	TRBV10-3	TRBJ2-7	.	CAISEPINRQAAYEQYF	TGTGCCATCAGTGAGCCAATTAATAGACAGGCCGCCTACGAGCAGTACTTC
.	TRBV5-3	TRBJ1-5	TRBD1	CARSPGDRDSLSNQPQHF	TGTGCCAGAAGCCCTGGGGACAGGGATTCTCTTAGCAATCAGCCCCAGCATTTT
.	TRBV28	TRBJ1-3	TRBD1	CASLQGALGNTIYF	TGTGCCAGCCTGCAGGGGGCGTTAGGAAACACCATATATTTT
.	TRBV13	TRBJ2-5	.	CASSSNIESILTQYF	TGTGCCAGCAGCTCGAATATCGAGTCGATCCTGACCCAGTACTTC
few	TRBV6-5	TRBJ1-2	.	CASSYSTGVNATF	TGTGCCAGCAGTTACTCGACGGGGGTCAACGCCACCTTC
.	TRBV7-9	TRBJ2-7	.	CASSSVSRSREQYF	TGTGCCAGCAGCTCCGTTTCGCGCTCGAGGGAGCAGTACTTC
.	TRBV5-1	TRBJ2-1	TRBD2	CASSLILAGANNEQFF	TGCGCCAGCAGCTTAATACTAGCGGGAGCGAACAATGAGCAGTTCTTC
.	TRBV28	TRBJ2-7	.	CASGGYEQYF	TGTGCCAGCGGGGGTTACGAGCAGTACTTC
.	TRBV5-5	TRBJ1-1	.	CASSLPTPNTEAFF	TGTGCCAGCAGCTTACCGACGCCGAACACTGAAGCTTTCTTT
.	TRBV10-3	TRBJ2-5	TRBD2	CAISDSGQETQYF	TGTGCCATCAGTGATAGCGGGCAAGAGACCCAGTACTTC
.	TRBV4-3	TRBJ2-7	TRBD1	CASSQAGTGGTYEQYF	TGCGCCAGCAGCCAAGCCGGGACAGGGGGGACCTACGAGCAGTACTTC
.	TRBV6-1	TRBJ1-3	.	CASSEARSNTIYF	TGTGCCAGCAGTGAGGCCAGATCAAACACCATATATTTT
.	TRBV7-8	TRBJ1-5	TRBD1	CASSPRLRQGSNQPQHF	TGTGCCAGCAGCCCACGGTTAAGACAGGGAAGCAATCAGCCCCAGCATTTT
.	TRBV28	TRBJ2-7	.	CASRARDEQYF	TGTGCCAGCAGGGCCCGGGACGAGCAGTACTTC
.	TRBV18	TRBJ2-1	.	CASSPPGLNNEQFF	TGTGCCAGCTCACCACCGGGTCTAAACAATGAGCAGTTCTTC
.	TRBV7-3	TRBJ2-1	TRBD1	CASSSPGQGRDEQFF	TGTGCCAGCAGCTCGCCGGGACAGGGAAGGGATGAGCAGTTCTTC
.	TRBV2	TRBJ2-5	TRBD1	CASADRVSETQYF	TGTGCCAGCGCCGACAGGGTGTCAGAGACCCAGTACTTC
.	TRBV10-2	TRBJ2-1	TRBD2	CASRDIAGGSLGFF	TGCGCCAGCAGGGACATAGCGGGAGGCTCTCTGGGGTTCTTC
once	TRBV7-2	TRBJ2-7	TRBD1	CASSPRRQGLGEQYF	TGTGCCAGCAGCCCCCGCCGACAGGGGCTGGGGGAGCAGTACTTC
.	TRBV6-5	TRBJ1-1	.	CASSYSPGGPEAFF	TGTGCCAGCAGTTACTCCCCGGGGGGACCTGAAGCTTTCTTT
.	TRBV5-4	TRBJ1-1	.	CASSLVFQGGTEAFF	TGTGCCAGCAGCTTGGTTTTTCAGGGAGGCACTGAAGCTTTCTTT
once	TRBV4-1	TRBJ2-7	TRBD2	CASSPRNSLAGYEQYF	TGCGCCAGCAGCCCTCGCAACAGCCTAGCGGGTTACGAGCAGTACTTC
.	TRBV6-1	TRBJ2-7	.	CASSEGPTSYEQYF	TGTGCCAGCAGTGAGGGCCCAACGTCCTACGAGCAGTACTTC
.	TRBV19	TRBJ1-1	.	CASSRWTEAFF	TGTGCCAGTAGTCGGTGGACTGAAGCTTTCTTT
.	TRBV5-1	TRBJ2-2	TRBD1	CASSLPRGGLANTGELFF	TGCGCCAGCAGCTTACCGAGAGGGGGCCTCGCGAACACCGGGGAGCTGTTTTTT
.	TRBV29-1	TRBJ2-5	.	CSVIYRGHSQETQYF	TGCAGCGTTATTTATAGGGGCCATTCTCAAGAGACCCAGTACTTC
.	TRBV12-5	TRBJ2-3	.	CASGLVLNRETDTQYF	TGTGCTAGTGGTTTGGTGCTTAACAGGGAGACAGATACGCAGTATTTT
once	TRBV6-5	TRBJ2-7	.	CASMGRPSSYEQYF	TGTGCCAGCATGGGGAGGCCCAGCTCCTACGAGCAGTACTTC
.	TRBV5-6	TRBJ1-1	TRBD1	CASSLEAGGRNTEAFF	TGTGCCAGCAGCTTGGAGGCAGGGGGCAGGAACACTGAAGCTTTCTTT
.	TRBV11-3	TRBJ2-3	.	CASSKGHTQYF	TGTGCCAGCAGCAAGGGGCATACGCAGTATTTT
.	TRBV7-9	TRBJ2-1	TRBD2	CASSLGGLAGAYNEQFF	TGTGCCAGCAGCTTAGGAGGACTAGCGGGAGCCTACAATGAGCAGTTCTTC
.	TRBV4-2	TRBJ2-1	TRBD2	CASSQVGGRADGNEQFF	TGTGCCAGCAGCCAAGTGGGCGGGAGGGCCGATGGGAATGAGCAGTTCTTC
.	TRBV7-2	TRBJ2-7	.	CASSPFRTVTYEQYF	TGTGCCAGCAGCCCCTTTCGAACAGTTACCTACGAGCAGTACTTC